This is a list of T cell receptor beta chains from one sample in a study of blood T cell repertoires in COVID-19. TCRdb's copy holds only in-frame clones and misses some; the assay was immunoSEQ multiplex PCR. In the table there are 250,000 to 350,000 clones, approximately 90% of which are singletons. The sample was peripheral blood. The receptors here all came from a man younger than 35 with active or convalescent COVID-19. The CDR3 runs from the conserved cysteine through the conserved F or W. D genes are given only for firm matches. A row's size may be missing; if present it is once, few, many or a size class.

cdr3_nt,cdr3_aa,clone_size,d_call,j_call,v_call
TGCGCCAGCAGATTGGGGCGACAGCCTGGAAACACCATATATTTT,CASRLGRQPGNTIYF,few,-,TRBJ1-3,TRBV5-1
TGTGCCAGCAGGGAGACAGGCCCGGGGTGGACCCAGTACTTC,CASRETGPGWTQYF,-,-,TRBJ2-5,TRBV2
TGTGCCAGCAGCTTAGTGGTAGGGGGCCAAAACATTCAGTACTTC,CASSLVVGGQNIQYF,-,TRBD1,TRBJ2-4,TRBV7-2
TGTGCCACCAGCAGAGATTACTACGAGCAGTACTTC,CATSRDYYEQYF,-,-,TRBJ2-7,TRBV15
TGTGCCAGCAGCTCGAGGACAGCTAATGAAAAACTGTTTTTT,CASSSRTANEKLFF,-,-,TRBJ1-4,TRBV7-9
TGCGCCAGCAGCCGCAGCTGGGACAGGGGCGGTTGGGAGACCCAGTACTTC,CASSRSWDRGGWETQYF,-,TRBD1,TRBJ2-5,TRBV5-1
TGTGCCAGCAGCACCTACGGTGACAGGGCGGAGACCCAGTACTTC,CASSTYGDRAETQYF,-,TRBD1,TRBJ2-5,TRBV5-5
TGTGCCAGCAGTTTAAGGGACAGAGGAGGAAAACTGTTTTTT,CASSLRDRGGKLFF,-,TRBD1,TRBJ1-4,TRBV28
TGCAGCGTTGATTTGCGAGGGAACACTGAAGCTTTCTTT,CSVDLRGNTEAFF,-,-,TRBJ1-1,TRBV29-1
TGTGCCAGCAGCTACCGCCCTAGCGAAATAAACAATGAGCAGTTCTTC,CASSYRPSEINNEQFF,-,-,TRBJ2-1,TRBV13
TGTGCCTCACCGCCCGGGGAGGTGAACACTGAAGCTTTCTTT,CASPPGEVNTEAFF,-,-,TRBJ1-1,TRBV7-9
TGTGCCAGCAGCCAAGATTTCAGGGACTACGAGCAGTACTTC,CASSQDFRDYEQYF,few,-,TRBJ2-7,TRBV3-1/TRBV3-2
TGTGCCAGCAGCTTAACCCTCAGCGGGTCGCAAGAGACCCAGTACTTC,CASSLTLSGSQETQYF,-,-,TRBJ2-5,TRBV7-9
TGCGCCAGCAGCCAAATGACTAGCGGGACAGGATACAATGAGCAGTTCTTC,CASSQMTSGTGYNEQFF,once,TRBD2,TRBJ2-1,TRBV4-1
TGTGCCGCTTCTAGCGCAATATACACAGATACGCAGTATTTT,CAASSAIYTDTQYF,-,-,TRBJ2-3,TRBV19
TGCGCCCGCAGGCCACTCCTAGCGGGAGACGGCGGGGAGCTGTTTTTT,CARRPLLAGDGGELFF,-,TRBD2,TRBJ2-2,TRBV10-1
TGTGCCAGCAGCTTGTTTGGGACTAGCGGGGGCAGCACAGATACGCAGTATTTT,CASSLFGTSGGSTDTQYF,-,TRBD2,TRBJ2-3,TRBV5-4
TGCGCCACCCCGCCCGGTGGGCGTCTTCTCTCTGGAAACACCATATATTTT,CATPPGGRLLSGNTIYF,-,-,TRBJ1-3,TRBV10-1
TGTGCCAGCAGCTTAGCAGTCTATGGCACAGATACGCAGTATTTT,CASSLAVYGTDTQYF,-,-,TRBJ2-3,TRBV7-9
TGTGCCAGCAAAATACAGGGGGCCGGCTATGGCTACACCTTC,CASKIQGAGYGYTF,-,TRBD1,TRBJ1-2,TRBV11-2
TGTGCCAGCAGTTTTAGCGGCCAAGAGACCCAGTACTTC,CASSFSGQETQYF,-,-,TRBJ2-5,TRBV27
TGTGCCAGCAGCAGACAGGTGTACACTGAAGCTTTCTTT,CASSRQVYTEAFF,few,-,TRBJ1-1,TRBV7-2
TGTGCCAGCAGTTACGACGGGAGCTCGTCCGAGCAGTACTTC,CASSYDGSSSEQYF,-,-,TRBJ2-7,TRBV6-2/TRBV6-3
TGTGCCAGCAGCCAAGGTGGGGGCCTTGCTTTCTTT,CASSQGGGLAFF,-,-,TRBJ1-1,TRBV4-2
TGTGCCAGCAGCTTGAGAGTGAACACTGAAGCTTTCTTT,CASSLRVNTEAFF,-,-,TRBJ1-1,TRBV5-6
TGTGCCAGCAGCTTAATCGTGGACAGGGGTAAAAATGAGCAGTTCTTC,CASSLIVDRGKNEQFF,-,TRBD1,TRBJ2-1,TRBV7-9
TGTGCCAGCAGTTTTGGGGACAGGAATCAGCCCCAGCATTTT,CASSFGDRNQPQHF,-,TRBD1,TRBJ1-5,TRBV28
TGTGCCAGCAGCGGACAGGGGAGGACGTACATTCAGTACTTC,CASSGQGRTYIQYF,once,TRBD1,TRBJ2-4,TRBV28
TGTGCCAGCAGCTCCCGGGACTTAGGCACCTACGAGCAGTACTTC,CASSSRDLGTYEQYF,-,-,TRBJ2-7,TRBV7-2